These T cell receptor beta chains were read from a single sample in a study of blood T cell dynamics during melanoma immunotherapy. This table comes from immunoSEQ multiplex PCR, and its TCRdb copy is limited to in-frame clones, with some not included. This table holds under 4,500 clones, approximately 97% found once. This specimen was effector memory CD8+ T cells from blood, taken from a patient treated with checkpoint blockade. Receptor source: a human donor with melanoma. Both conserved end residues are part of each CDR3. The D gene is left open where the match is weak. The size entry is marked missing in some rows and otherwise reads once, few, many or a size class.

cdr3_nt	cdr3_aa	v_call	j_call	d_call	cdr3_length	clone_size
TGTGCCAGCAGCTTAGGGGGCAACTCTGGAAACACCATATATTTT	CASSLGGNSGNTIYF	TRBV5-5	TRBJ1-3	TRBD1	15	-
TGTGCCAGCAGTCGGATGAACACTGAAGCTTTCTTT	CASSRMNTEAFF	TRBV28	TRBJ1-1	-	12	-
TGTGCCACCAGCAACCGAAACCCCAGGGTTGTAAAAGATACGCAGTATTTT	CATSNRNPRVVKDTQYF	TRBV15	TRBJ2-3	-	17	-
TGTGCCAGCAGCGGGGTAGGAGAGCAGTTCTTC	CASSGVGEQFF	TRBV9	TRBJ2-1	-	11	-
TGTGCCAGCAGTTTATTGGGACAGAGCTACGAGCAGTACTTC	CASSLLGQSYEQYF	TRBV27	TRBJ2-7	TRBD1	14	-
TGTGCCAGCAGAGGGGGCTCAAACATTCAGTACTTC	CASRGGSNIQYF	TRBV2	TRBJ2-4	TRBD1	12	-
TGCGCCAGCAGATGGGCTAACACCGGGGAGCTGTTTTTT	CASRWANTGELFF	TRBV4-1	TRBJ2-2	-	13	-
TGTGCCAGCAGTGAACCCCTGGACTCACTCGAGACAACCTACGAGCAGTACTTC	CASSEPLDSLETTYEQYF	TRBV2	TRBJ2-7	-	18	-
TGTGCCAGCAGCTGGACCCGGGTCAGCTCCTACGAGCAGTACTTC	CASSWTRVSSYEQYF	TRBV6-1	TRBJ2-7	-	15	-
TGTGCCATTACCGGGACTAGCGGGATGGATACGCAGTATTTT	CAITGTSGMDTQYF	TRBV10-3	TRBJ2-3	TRBD2	14	-
TGTGCCAGCAGCTTTAGTATGCGCCCCACAGGGAGGGAACCAGAGACCCAGTACTTC	CASSFSMRPTGREPETQYF	TRBV11-2	TRBJ2-5	-	19	-
TGTGCCAGCAGCTCCTCTAGCGGATTTAATTACAATGAGCAGTTCTTC	CASSSSSGFNYNEQFF	TRBV7-9	TRBJ2-1	TRBD2	16	-
TGTGCCAGCAGGTTAAGGGTCAGCGGCTCCCACGAGCAGTACTTC	CASRLRVSGSHEQYF	TRBV28	TRBJ2-7	-	15	-
TGTGCCAGCAGCTCCGGACTAGCGGACTATTCGTTAGATACGCAGTATTTT	CASSSGLADYSLDTQYF	TRBV7-9	TRBJ2-3	TRBD2	17	-
TGTGCCAGCAGTTTATTAGTAGCGGGCAGACAAGAGACCCAGTACTTC	CASSLLVAGRQETQYF	TRBV27	TRBJ2-5	TRBD2	16	-
TGCGCCAGCACTAGTAGCGGGAGCGAGACCGGGGAGCTGTTTTTT	CASTSSGSETGELFF	TRBV5-1	TRBJ2-2	TRBD2	15	-
TGTGCCAGCAGTAAGTGGGGAGGGAGCGACGAGCAGTACTTC	CASSKWGGSDEQYF	TRBV7-3	TRBJ2-7	TRBD2	14	-
TGTGCCAGCAGTTTATTGGCGACAGGGGAACTCTCCTACGAGCAGTACTTC	CASSLLATGELSYEQYF	TRBV28	TRBJ2-7	TRBD1	17	once
TGTGCCAGCAGCTTAGGATGGAGGAACACCATATATTTT	CASSLGWRNTIYF	TRBV7-9	TRBJ1-3	-	13	-
TGTGCCAGCAGTCCTCCCTACCCGGGACTAGGGTCAGATACGCAGTATTTT	CASSPPYPGLGSDTQYF	TRBV28	TRBJ2-3	TRBD2	17	-
TGTGCCAGCAGCTTTGGGAACAGGCTCACTAATGAAAAACTGTTTTTT	CASSFGNRLTNEKLFF	TRBV27	TRBJ1-4	-	16	-